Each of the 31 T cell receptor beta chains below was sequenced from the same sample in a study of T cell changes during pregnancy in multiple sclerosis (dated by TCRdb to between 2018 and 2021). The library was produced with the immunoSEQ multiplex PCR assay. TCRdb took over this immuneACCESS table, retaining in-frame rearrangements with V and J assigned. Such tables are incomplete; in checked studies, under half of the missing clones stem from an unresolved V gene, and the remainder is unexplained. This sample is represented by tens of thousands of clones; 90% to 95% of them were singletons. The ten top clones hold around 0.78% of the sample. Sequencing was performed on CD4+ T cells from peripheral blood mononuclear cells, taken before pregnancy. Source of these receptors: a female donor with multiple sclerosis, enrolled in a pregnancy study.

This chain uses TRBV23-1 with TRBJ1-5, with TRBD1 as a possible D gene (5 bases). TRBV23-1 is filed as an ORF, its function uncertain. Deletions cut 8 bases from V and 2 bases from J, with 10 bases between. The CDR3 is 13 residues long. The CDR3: CASEDSGNQPQHF. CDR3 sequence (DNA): TGCGCCAGCGAAGACAGCGGCAATCAGCCCCAGCATTTT.

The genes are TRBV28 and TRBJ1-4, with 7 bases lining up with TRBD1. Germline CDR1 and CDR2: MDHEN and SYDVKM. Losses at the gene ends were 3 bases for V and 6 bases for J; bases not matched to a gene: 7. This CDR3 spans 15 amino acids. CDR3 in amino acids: CASSFLGQRDEKLFF. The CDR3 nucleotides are TGTGCCAGCAGTTTTCTGGGACAGCGGGATGAAAAACTGTTTTTT.

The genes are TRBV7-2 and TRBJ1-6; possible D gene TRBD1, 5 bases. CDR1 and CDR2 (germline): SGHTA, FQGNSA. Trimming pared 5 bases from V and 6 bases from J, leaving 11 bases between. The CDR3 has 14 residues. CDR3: CASSLSGGNSPLHF. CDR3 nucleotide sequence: TGTGCCAGCAGCCTATCGGGGGGTAATTCACCCCTCCACTTT.

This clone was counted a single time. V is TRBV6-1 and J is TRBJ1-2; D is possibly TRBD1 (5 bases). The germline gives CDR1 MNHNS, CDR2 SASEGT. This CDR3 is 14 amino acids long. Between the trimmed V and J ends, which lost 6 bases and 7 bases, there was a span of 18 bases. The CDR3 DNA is TGTGCCAGCAGGGGGGGACGGGCCGACAGTGGCTACACCTTC. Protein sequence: CASRGGRADSGYTF.

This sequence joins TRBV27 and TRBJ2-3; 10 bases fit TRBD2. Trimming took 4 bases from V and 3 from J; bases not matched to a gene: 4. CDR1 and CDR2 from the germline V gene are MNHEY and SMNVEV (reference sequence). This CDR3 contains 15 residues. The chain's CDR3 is CASSWNSGGTDTQYF. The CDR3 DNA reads TGTGCCAGCAGTTGGAATAGCGGGGGGACAGATACGCAGTATTTT.

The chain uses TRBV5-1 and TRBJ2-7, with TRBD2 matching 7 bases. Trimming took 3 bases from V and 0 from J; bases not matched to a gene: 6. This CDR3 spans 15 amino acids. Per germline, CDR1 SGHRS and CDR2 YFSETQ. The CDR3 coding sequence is TGCGCCAGCAGCTGGGGGGGGTTGAGCTCCTACGAGCAGTACTTC. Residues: CASSWGGLSSYEQYF.

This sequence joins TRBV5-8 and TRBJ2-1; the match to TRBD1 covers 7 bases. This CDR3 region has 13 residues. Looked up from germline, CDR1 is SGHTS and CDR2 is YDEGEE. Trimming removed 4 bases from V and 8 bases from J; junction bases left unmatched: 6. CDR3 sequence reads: CASSLQGVDEQFF. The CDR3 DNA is TGTGCCAGCAGCCTGCAGGGGGTGGATGAGCAGTTCTTC.

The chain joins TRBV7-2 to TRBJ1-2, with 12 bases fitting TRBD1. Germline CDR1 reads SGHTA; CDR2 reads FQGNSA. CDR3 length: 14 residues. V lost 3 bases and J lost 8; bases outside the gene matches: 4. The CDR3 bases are TGTGCCAGCAGCTTGGGGACAGGGGGCCGGGGCTACACCTTC. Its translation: CASSLGTGGRGYTF. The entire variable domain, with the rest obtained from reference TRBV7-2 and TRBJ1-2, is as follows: GAGVSQSPSNKVTEKGKDVELRCDPISGHTALYWYRQSLGQGLEFLIYFQGNSAPDKSGLPSDRFSAERTGGSVSTLTIQRTQQEDSAVYLCASSLGTGGRGYTFGSGTRLTVV.

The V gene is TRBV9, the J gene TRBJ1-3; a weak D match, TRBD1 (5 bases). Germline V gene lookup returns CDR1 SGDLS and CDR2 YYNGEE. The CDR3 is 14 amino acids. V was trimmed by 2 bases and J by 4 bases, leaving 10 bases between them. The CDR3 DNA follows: TGTGCCAGCAGCGTCATGGCAGGGGGAAACACCATATATTTT. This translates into CASSVMAGGNTIYF.

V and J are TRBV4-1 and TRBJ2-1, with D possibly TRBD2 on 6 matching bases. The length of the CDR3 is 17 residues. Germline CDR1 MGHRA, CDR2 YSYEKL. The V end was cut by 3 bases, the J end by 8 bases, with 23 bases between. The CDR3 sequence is CASSQDLTRKAWDEQFF. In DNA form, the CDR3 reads TGCGCCAGCAGCCAGGATTTGACTAGGAAGGCGTGGGATGAGCAGTTCTTC.

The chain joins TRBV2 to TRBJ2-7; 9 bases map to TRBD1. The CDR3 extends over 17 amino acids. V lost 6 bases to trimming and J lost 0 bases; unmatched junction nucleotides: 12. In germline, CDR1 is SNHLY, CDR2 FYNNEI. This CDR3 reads CASSPPRQGVLSYEQYF. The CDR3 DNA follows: TGTGCCAGCAGCCCGCCCCGACAGGGGGTACTCTCCTACGAGCAGTACTTC.

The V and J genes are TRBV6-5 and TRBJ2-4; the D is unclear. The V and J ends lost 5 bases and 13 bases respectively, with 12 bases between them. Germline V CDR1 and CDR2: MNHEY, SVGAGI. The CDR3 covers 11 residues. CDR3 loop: CASSESVFQYF. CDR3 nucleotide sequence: TGTGCCAGCAGTGAATCGGTGTTCCAGTACTTC.

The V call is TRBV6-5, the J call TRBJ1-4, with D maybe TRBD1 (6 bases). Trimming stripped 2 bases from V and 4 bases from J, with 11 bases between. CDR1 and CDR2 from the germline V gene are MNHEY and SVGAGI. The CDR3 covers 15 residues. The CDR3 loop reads CASSYGRGHNEKLFF. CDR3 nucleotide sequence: TGTGCCAGCAGTTACGGCAGGGGACATAATGAAAAACTGTTTTTT.

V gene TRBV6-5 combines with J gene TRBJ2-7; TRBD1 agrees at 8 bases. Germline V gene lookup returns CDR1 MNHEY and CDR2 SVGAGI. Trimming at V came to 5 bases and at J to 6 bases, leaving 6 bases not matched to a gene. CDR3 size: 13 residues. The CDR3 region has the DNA TGTGCCAGCAGTCTGGACAGGGTGGGCGAGCAGTACTTC. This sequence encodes CASSLDRVGEQYF.

The CDR3 bases are TGTGCCAGCAGCGTCACCCATGCCGGGGCCTACAATGAGCAGTTCTTC. Translation gives CASSVTHAGAYNEQFF. This chain joins TRBV9 and TRBJ2-1, with D perhaps TRBD2 (5 bases). CDR1 SGDLS and CDR2 YYNGEE come from the germline V gene. This CDR3 comprises 16 residues. The V and J ends lost 2 bases and 2 bases respectively, with 14 bases between them.

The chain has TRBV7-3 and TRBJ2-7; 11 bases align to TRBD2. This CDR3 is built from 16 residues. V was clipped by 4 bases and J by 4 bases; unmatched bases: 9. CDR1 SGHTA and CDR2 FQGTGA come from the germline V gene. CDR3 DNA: TGTGCCAGCAGCTCCCGGGGACTAGCGGAGTTGTACGAGCAGTACTTC. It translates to CASSSRGLAELYEQYF.

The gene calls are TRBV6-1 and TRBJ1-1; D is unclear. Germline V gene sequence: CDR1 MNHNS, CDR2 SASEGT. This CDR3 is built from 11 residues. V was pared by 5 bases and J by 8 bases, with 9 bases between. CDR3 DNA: TGTGCCAGCAGTCGGTTAAGAGAAGCTTTCTTT. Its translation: CASSRLREAFF.

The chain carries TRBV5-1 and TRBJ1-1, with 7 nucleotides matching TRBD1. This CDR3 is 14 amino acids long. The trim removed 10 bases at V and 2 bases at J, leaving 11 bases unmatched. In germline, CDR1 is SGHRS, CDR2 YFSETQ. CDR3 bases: TGCGCCTCAGGGGAACGAGGGGGCAACACTGAAGCTTTCTTT. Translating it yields CASGERGGNTEAFF.

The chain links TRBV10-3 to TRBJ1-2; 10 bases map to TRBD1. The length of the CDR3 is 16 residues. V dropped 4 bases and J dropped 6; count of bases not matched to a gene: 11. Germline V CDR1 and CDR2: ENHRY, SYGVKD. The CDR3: CAISALPGQGGDGYTF. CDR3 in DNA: TGTGCCATCAGTGCCCTTCCCGGACAGGGGGGAGATGGCTACACCTTC.

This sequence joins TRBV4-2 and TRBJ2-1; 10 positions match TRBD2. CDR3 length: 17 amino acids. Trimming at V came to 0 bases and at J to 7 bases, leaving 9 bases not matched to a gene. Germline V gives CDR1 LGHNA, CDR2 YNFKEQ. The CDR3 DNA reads TGTGCCAGCAGCCAAGATCCAGCGGGGGGGCCAATAAATGAGCAGTTCTTC. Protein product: CASSQDPAGGPINEQFF.

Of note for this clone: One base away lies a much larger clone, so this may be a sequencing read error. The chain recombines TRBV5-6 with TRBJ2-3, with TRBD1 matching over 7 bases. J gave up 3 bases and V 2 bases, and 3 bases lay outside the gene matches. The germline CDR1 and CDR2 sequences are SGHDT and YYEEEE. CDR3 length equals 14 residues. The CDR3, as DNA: TGTGCCAGCAGCTTAGGGGGCAGGACAGATACGCAGTATTTT. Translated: CASSLGGRTDTQYF.

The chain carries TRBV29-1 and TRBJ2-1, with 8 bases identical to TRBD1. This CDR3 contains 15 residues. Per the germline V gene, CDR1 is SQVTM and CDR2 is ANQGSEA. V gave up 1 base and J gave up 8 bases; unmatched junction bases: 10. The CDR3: CSVEAGTGLRDEQFF. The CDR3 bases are TGCAGCGTTGAAGCAGGGACAGGCCTAAGAGATGAGCAGTTCTTC.

The CDR3 reads CASSVLAGVGDTQYF. In DNA, the CDR3 is TGTGCCAGCAGTGTTCTAGCTGGGGTGGGGGATACGCAGTATTTT. The V and J genes are TRBV6-1 and TRBJ2-3; D is perhaps TRBD2 (5 bases). CDR3 length: 15 residues. From germline, CDR1 is MNHNS and CDR2 SASEGT. V dropped 4 bases and J dropped 6 bases, with 17 bases sitting between them.

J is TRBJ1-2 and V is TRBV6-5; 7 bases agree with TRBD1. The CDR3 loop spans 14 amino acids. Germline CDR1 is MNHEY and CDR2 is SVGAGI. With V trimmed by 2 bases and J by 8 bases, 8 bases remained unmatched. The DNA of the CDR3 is TGTGCCAGCAGTTACCGTACAGGGGTGGAAGGCTACACCTTC. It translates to CASSYRTGVEGYTF.

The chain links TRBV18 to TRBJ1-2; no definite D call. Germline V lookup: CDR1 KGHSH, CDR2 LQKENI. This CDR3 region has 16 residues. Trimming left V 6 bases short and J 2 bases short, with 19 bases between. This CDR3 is CASSPGGVLGNYGYTF. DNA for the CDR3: TGTGCCAGCTCCCCGGGAGGAGTCCTCGGGAACTATGGCTACACCTTC. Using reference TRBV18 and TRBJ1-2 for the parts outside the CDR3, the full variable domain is NAGVMQNPRHLVRRRGQEARLRCSPMKGHSHVYWYRQLPEEGLKFMVYLQKENIIDESGMPKERFSAEFPKEGPSILRIQQVVRGDSAAYFCASSPGGVLGNYGYTFGSGTRLTVV.

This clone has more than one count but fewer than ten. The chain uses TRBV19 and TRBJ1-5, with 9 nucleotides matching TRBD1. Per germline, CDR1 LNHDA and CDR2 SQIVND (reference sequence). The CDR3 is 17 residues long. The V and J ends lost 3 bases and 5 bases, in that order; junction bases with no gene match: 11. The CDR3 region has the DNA TGTGCCAGTAGTATCGACGTAAACAGGGGGCGAGATCAGCCCCAGCATTTT. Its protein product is CASSIDVNRGRDQPQHF.

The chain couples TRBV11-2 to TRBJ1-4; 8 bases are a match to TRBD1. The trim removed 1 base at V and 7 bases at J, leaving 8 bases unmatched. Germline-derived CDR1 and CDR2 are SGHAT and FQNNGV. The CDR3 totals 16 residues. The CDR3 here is CASSLGLTGVREKLFF. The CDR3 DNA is TGTGCCAGCAGCTTAGGACTGACAGGGGTTCGTGAAAAACTGTTTTTT.

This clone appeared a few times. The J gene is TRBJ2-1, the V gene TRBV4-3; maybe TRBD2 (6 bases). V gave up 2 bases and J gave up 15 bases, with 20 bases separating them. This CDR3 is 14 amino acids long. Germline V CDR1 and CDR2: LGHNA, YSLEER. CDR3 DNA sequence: TGCGCCAGCAGCCAATCGAATCTTGTGGGGGAGGCGTTCTTC. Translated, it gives CASSQSNLVGEAFF.

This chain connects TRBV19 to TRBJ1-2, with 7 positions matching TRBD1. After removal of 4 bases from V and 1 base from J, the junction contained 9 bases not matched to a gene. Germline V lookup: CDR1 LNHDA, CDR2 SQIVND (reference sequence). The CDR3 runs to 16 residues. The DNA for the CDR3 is TGTGCCAGTAGTAAACCGACAGGGTTCAGTAACTATGGCTACACCTTC. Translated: CASSKPTGFSNYGYTF.

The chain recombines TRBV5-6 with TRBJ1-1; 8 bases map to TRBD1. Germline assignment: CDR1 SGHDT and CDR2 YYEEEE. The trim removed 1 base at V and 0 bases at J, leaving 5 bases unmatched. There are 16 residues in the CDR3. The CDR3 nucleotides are TGTGCCAGCAGCTTGTGGGGGACAGGACTGAACACTGAAGCTTTCTTT. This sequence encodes CASSLWGTGLNTEAFF.

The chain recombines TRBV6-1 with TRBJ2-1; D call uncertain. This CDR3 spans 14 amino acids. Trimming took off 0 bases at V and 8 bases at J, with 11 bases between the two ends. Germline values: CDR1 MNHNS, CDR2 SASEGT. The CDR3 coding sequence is TGTGCCAGCAGTGAAGCGCGTCAGGTAGATGAGCAGTTCTTC. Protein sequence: CASSEARQVDEQFF.